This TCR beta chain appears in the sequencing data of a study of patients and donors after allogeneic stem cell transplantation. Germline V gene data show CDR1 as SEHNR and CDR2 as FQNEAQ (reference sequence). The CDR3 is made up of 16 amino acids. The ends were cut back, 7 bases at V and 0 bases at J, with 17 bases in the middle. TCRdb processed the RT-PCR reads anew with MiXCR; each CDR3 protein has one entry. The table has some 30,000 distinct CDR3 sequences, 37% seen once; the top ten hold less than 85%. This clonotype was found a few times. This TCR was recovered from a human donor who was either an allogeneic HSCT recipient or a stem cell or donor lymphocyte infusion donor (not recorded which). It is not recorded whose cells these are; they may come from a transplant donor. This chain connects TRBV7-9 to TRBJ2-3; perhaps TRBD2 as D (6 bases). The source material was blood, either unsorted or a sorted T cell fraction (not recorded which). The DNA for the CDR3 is TGTGCCAGCACTCTCGGGGTAGCGGCAAGCACAGATACGCAGTATTTT. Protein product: CASTLGVAASTDTQYF. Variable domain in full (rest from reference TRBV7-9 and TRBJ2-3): DTGVSQNPRHKITKRGQNVTFRCDPISEHNRLYWYRQTLGQGPEFLTYFQNEAQLEKSRLLSDRFSAERPKGSFSTLEIQRTEQGDSAMYLCASTLGVAASTDTQYFGPGTRLTVL.